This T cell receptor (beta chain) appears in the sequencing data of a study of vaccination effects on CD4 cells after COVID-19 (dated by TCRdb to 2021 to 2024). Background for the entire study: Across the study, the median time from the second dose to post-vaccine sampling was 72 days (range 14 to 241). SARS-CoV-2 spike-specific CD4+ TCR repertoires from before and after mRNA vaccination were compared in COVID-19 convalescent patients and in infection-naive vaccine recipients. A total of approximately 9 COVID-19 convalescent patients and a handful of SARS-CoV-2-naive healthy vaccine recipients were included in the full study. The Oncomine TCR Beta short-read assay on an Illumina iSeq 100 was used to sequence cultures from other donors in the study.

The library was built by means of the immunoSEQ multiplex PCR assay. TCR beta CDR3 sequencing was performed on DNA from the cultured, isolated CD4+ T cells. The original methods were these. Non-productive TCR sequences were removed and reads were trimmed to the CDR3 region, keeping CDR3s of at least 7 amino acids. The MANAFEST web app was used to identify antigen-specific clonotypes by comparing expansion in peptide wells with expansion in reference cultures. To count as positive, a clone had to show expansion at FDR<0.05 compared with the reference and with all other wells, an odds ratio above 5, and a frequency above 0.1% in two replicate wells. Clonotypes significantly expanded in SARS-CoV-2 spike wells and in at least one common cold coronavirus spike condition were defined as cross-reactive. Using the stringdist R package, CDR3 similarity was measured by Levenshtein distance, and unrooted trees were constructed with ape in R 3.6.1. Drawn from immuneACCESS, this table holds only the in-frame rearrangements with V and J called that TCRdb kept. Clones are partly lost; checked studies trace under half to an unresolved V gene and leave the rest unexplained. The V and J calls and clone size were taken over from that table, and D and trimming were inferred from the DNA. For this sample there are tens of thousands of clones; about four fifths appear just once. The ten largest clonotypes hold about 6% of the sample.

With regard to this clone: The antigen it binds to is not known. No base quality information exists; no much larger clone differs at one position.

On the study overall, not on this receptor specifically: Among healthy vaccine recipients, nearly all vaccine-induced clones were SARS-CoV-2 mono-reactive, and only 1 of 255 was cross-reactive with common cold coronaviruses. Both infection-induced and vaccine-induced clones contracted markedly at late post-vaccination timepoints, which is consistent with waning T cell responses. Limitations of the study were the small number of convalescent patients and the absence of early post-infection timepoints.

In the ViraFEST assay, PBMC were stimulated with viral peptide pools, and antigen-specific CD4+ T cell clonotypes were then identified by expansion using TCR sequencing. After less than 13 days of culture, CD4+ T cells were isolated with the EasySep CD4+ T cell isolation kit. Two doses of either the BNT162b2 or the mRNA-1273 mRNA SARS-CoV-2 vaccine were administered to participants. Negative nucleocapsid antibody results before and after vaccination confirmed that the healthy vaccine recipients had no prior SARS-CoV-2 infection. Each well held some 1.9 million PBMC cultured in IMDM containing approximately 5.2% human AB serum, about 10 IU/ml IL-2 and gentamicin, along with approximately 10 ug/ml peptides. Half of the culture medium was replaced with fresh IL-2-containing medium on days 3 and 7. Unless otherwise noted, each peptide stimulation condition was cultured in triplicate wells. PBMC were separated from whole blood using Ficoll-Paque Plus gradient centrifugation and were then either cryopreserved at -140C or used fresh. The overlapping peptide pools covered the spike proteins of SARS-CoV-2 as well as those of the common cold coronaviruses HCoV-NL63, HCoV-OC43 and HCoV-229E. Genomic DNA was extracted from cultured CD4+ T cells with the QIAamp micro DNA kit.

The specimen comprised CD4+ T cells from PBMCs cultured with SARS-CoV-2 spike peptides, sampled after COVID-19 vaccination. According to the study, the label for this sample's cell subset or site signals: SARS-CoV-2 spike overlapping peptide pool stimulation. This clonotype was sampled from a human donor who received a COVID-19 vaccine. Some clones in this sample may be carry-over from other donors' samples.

Here the CDR3 is given as CASSLGQENIQYF. The DNA sequence reads TGTGCCAGCAGCTTGGGACAGGAAAACATTCAGTACTTC. The sequence is built from TRBV7-2 and TRBJ2-4; the junction holds 8 bases that match TRBD1. Trimming accounts for 3 bases at V and 5 bases at J, while the number of junction bases matched to no gene is 0. The CDR3 starts with the cysteine, ends with the phenylalanine, and has 13 residues. The entry retains the CDR3 DNA only, 39 bases that are in frame from base 1. CDR1 SGHTA and CDR2 FQGNSA were looked up in the germline V gene. Full variable domain (CDR3 extended with the reference TRBV7-2 and TRBJ2-4 proteins): GAGVSQSPSNKVTEKGKDVELRCDPISGHTALYWYRQSLGQGLEFLIYFQGNSAPDKSGLPSDRFSAERTGGSVSTLTIQRTQQEDSAVYLCASSLGQENIQYFGAGTRLSVL.